The source of this T cell receptor beta chain is a study of cytomegalovirus exposure and HLA in healthy donors. The germline CDR1 and CDR2 sequences are LGHNA and YSLEER. The CDR3 length is 13 residues. Deletions cut 2 bases from V and 4 bases from J, with 9 bases between. General study findings and limits: TCR beta V- and J-gene trimming, according to a later analysis, was linked to a missense DCLRE1C variant.

Only one count was recorded for this clone. Its matching antigen is unknown. PCR employed 60 Vbeta and 13 Jbeta primers. Generated by immunoSEQ multiplex PCR, the TCRdb table keeps only in-frame clones and is missing some. In the table there are 150,000 to 200,000 clones, roughly 80% of which are singletons. The sample comprised PBMCs. J is TRBJ2-7 and V is TRBV4-3; possible D gene TRBD1, 5 bases. The receptor's source is a male donor in good health and CMV-seronegative. The CDR3 is CASSQNRYYEQYF. CDR3 nucleotides: TGCGCCAGCAGCCAAAACAGGTATTACGAGCAGTACTTC.